Listed here is a single T cell receptor beta chain. The antigen remains undetermined. The germline gives CDR1 MDHEN, CDR2 SYDVKM. The CDR3 is 14 amino acids. The junction had 5 bases not matched to a gene; V was cut back by 5 bases and J by 3 bases. The sample comes from a study of T cell responses to AZD1222 COVID-19 vaccine. Assay used: immunoSEQ multiplex PCR; TCRdb lists only in-frame clones, some missing. This table has some 120,000 clones, more than 80% appearing once. Study conclusions and caveats: In the spike-specific TCR repertoire, nearly half reportedly target unmutated variant regions. Recipients of AZD1222 seropositive at baseline numbered only six or seven.

This sequence originates from an adult who received the MenACWY meningococcal vaccine as a control. The chain couples TRBV28 to TRBJ1-1; 8 bases map to TRBD1. Sequencing was performed on peripheral blood, taken 28 days after the second dose of the MenACWY control vaccine. CDR3 protein: CASSADRVYTEAFF. As DNA, the CDR3 is TGTGCCAGCAGTGCGGACAGGGTGTACACTGAAGCTTTCTTT. Filled out from reference TRBV28 and TRBJ1-1, the complete variable domain reads DVKVTQSSRYLVKRTGEKVFLECVQDMDHENMFWYRQDPGLGLRLIYFSYDVKMKEKGDIPEGYSVSREKKERFSLILESASTNQTSMYLCASSADRVYTEAFFGQGTRLTVV.